The present T cell receptor beta chain was sequenced within a study of blood T cells in healthy people across ages. For the study at large: T cells yielded about one barcoded beta molecule per two cells through template switching. Findings and caveats of the study: TCR beta diversity was tightly associated with the proportion of naive T cells.

Worth noting for this clonotype: Its cognate antigen is unknown.

Next came a second PCR, run for about 7 to 12 cycles, which used a sample-barcoded 5' primer along with a J-beta primer mix. Tagging of each cDNA molecule was performed by a template-switch adaptor with 12 random nucleotides. Using its own MiXCR run on the 5' RACE reads, TCRdb lists one record per CDR3 protein. The sample includes 1.2 million to 1.5 million distinct CDR3 sequences, approximately 59% seen only once; the top ten take 6.5% to 8.5%. The germline CDR1 and CDR2 sequences are SQVTM and ANQGSEA. CDR3 length equals 14 residues. V lost 3 bases to trimming and J lost 4 bases, with 15 bases between them.

This sequence originates from a young man in good health. This chain joins TRBV29-1 and TRBJ1-2; D is unresolved. The specimen was blood. CDR3 residues: CSVELAVGVYGYTF. Here the CDR3 DNA reads TGCAGCGTTGAGTTAGCAGTAGGTGTCTATGGCTACACCTTC.